These 18 T cell receptor beta chains came from one sample sequenced in a study of cytomegalovirus exposure and HLA in healthy donors. The PCR ran on 60 Vbeta and 13 Jbeta primers. The assay was immunoSEQ multiplex PCR, and TCRdb's table has in-frame clones only and misses some. This sample has under 150,000 clones; 70% to 80% occur once, and the top ten carry more than 3.5%. Material for sequencing was PBMCs. Receptors originate from a woman aged 35 to 49 in good health and CMV-seropositive.

The rearrangement links TRBV29-1 to TRBJ2-1; D may correspond to TRBD1 or TRBD2 (5 bases each). This CDR3 is built from 13 residues. V gave up 7 bases and J gave up 4 bases, with 14 bases separating them. Germline V gene data show CDR1 as SQVTM and CDR2 as ANQGSEA. CDR3 nucleotides: TGCAGCGGTGAGGGGCCCCGATACAATGAGCAGTTCTTC. Protein sequence: CSGEGPRYNEQFF.

This clone was detected only a few times. The rearrangement uses TRBV6-5 and TRBJ2-3; 9 nucleotides line up with TRBD2. This CDR3 contains 15 residues. V gave up 6 bases and J gave up 1 base; unmatched junction bases: 5. The germline gives CDR1 MNHEY, CDR2 SVGAGI. This CDR3 reads CASRYLAGRTDTQYF. The CDR3 coding sequence is TGTGCCAGCAGATACCTAGCGGGACGCACAGATACGCAGTATTTT.

In this sample, this clone turned up a few times. This chain uses TRBV7-9 with TRBJ1-3, with 8 bases lining up with TRBD1. Looked up from germline, CDR1 is SEHNR and CDR2 is FQNEAQ (reference sequence). V was clipped by 5 bases and J by 2 bases; unmatched bases: 5. This CDR3 is 15 amino acids long. The DNA of the CDR3 is TGTGCCAGCAGCATGACAGGGGCGCCTGGAAACACCATATATTTT. This translates into CASSMTGAPGNTIYF.

This clone was seen once. The rearrangement uses TRBV2 and TRBJ2-2; maybe TRBD2 (5 bases). Trimming left V 5 bases short and J 2 bases short, with 18 bases between. The CDR3 has 17 amino acids. Germline V gene sequence: CDR1 SNHLY, CDR2 FYNNEI. CDR3 protein: CASSPPGKRINTGELFF. CDR3 bases: TGTGCCAGCAGTCCCCCCGGGAAGCGGATAAACACCGGGGAGCTGTTTTTT. The entire variable domain, with the rest obtained from reference TRBV2 and TRBJ2-2, is as follows: EPEVTQTPSHQVTQMGQEVILRCVPISNHLYFYWYRQILGQKVEFLVSFYNNEISEKSEIFDDQFSVERPDGSNFTLKIRSTKLEDSAMYFCASSPPGKRINTGELFFGEGSRLTVL.

In the case of this clone: Different DNA sequences within this sample yield the same CDR3. The chain employs TRBV5-1 and TRBJ2-3; 8 positions agree with TRBD1. Germline CDR1 reads SGHRS; CDR2 reads YFSETQ. This CDR3 is 14 amino acids long. J gave up 3 bases and V 5 bases, and 5 bases lay outside the gene matches. CDR3 coding DNA: TGCGCCAGCAGTCCGGACAGGGCGACAGATACGCAGTATTTT. Amino acid sequence: CASSPDRATDTQYF. Full variable domain (missing parts from reference TRBV5-1 and TRBJ2-3): KAGVTQTPRYLIKTRGQQVTLSCSPISGHRSVSWYQQTPGQGLQFLFEYFSETQRNKGNFPGRFSGRQFSNSRSEMNVSTLELGDSALYLCASSPDRATDTQYFGPGTRLTVL.

The rearrangement uses TRBV29-1 and TRBJ2-4; weak D call: TRBD2 (5 bases). The germline V gene has CDR1 SQVTM and CDR2 ANQGSEA. The ends were cut back, 6 bases at V and 7 bases at J, with 19 bases in the middle. The CDR3 consists of 14 residues. CDR3 bases: TGCAGCGTGCGGGTCCGTGGGCCTTTGAACATTCAGTACTTC. The encoded protein is CSVRVRGPLNIQYF.

The CDR3 sequence: CATSRDLGREKQFF. The CDR3 coding sequence is TGTGCCACCAGCAGAGATCTAGGCAGGGAAAAGCAGTTCTTC. The chain couples TRBV15 to TRBJ2-1, with D perhaps matching TRBD1 (5 bases). CDR1 is LNHNV and CDR2 is YYDKDF in the germline V gene (reference sequence). Trimming stripped 0 bases from V and 11 bases from J, with 14 bases between. CDR3 size: 14 residues.

V usage is TRBV6-5 and J usage is TRBJ2-7; D might be TRBD1 (6 bases). The germline V and J ends were trimmed by 5 bases and 7 bases, with 18 bases remaining between them. The V gene's germline CDR1 is MNHEY and CDR2 SVGAGI. The CDR3 has 14 amino acids. The CDR3 region has the DNA TGTGCCAGCAGTGGGCGACAGGTACCCGTGGAGCAGTACTTC. Translated: CASSGRQVPVEQYF.

The CDR3 sequence is CASQRQGGGKNTIYF. In DNA, the CDR3 is TGTGCCTCACAGAGGCAGGGCGGTGGCAAGAACACCATATATTTT. This rearrangement joins TRBV5-8 to TRBJ1-3, with a possible D match to TRBD1 (5 bases). Per the germline V gene, CDR1 is SGHTS and CDR2 is YDEGEE. The CDR3 is 15 residues long. Trimming shortened V by 10 bases and J by 7 bases, and 24 bases separated the two germline ends.

The rearrangement joins TRBV25-1 to TRBJ2-7; perhaps TRBD2 as D (5 bases). Per the germline V gene, CDR1 is MGHDK and CDR2 is SYGVNS. The CDR3 loop spans 17 amino acids. Trimming stripped 2 bases from V and 3 bases from J, with 20 bases between. The chain's CDR3 is CASSEIASSKPDYEQYF. In nucleotides, the CDR3 is TGTGCCAGCAGTGAAATAGCGTCGAGTAAACCGGACTACGAGCAGTACTTC.

The V gene is TRBV11-2, the J gene TRBJ2-7; TRBD1 matches at 7 bases. V dropped 5 bases and J dropped 3; count of bases not matched to a gene: 10. The CDR3 sequence is 15 residues long. Germline CDR1 is SGHAT and CDR2 is FQNNGV. CDR3 nucleotides: TGTGCCAGCAGCACCCCGGACAGGTTTATCTACGAGCAGTACTTC. Its protein is CASSTPDRFIYEQYF.

This clone was detected a few times. The chain is built from TRBV5-8 and TRBJ2-7; D gene ambiguous. CDR1 SGHTS and CDR2 YDEGEE come from the germline V gene. Trimming took 4 bases from V and 3 from J, leaving 5 bases between them. The CDR3 runs 11 residues. CDR3 bases: TGTGCCAGCAGCCCGCGCTACGAGCAGTACTTC. It yields the protein CASSPRYEQYF.

The gene calls are TRBV19 and TRBJ2-5; 9 bases map to TRBD2. Germline assignment: CDR1 LNHDA and CDR2 SQIVND (reference sequence). The CDR3 covers 15 residues. V lost 1 base, J lost 5 bases, and 5 bases stayed unmatched. The CDR3 loop is CASSIGTSDKETQYF. CDR3 nucleotide sequence: TGTGCCAGTAGTATAGGGACTAGCGATAAGGAGACCCAGTACTTC.

The V gene is TRBV15, the J gene TRBJ1-6; TRBD1 matches at 10 bases. Losses at the gene ends were 1 base for V and 14 bases for J; bases not matched to a gene: 8. The CDR3 extends over 15 amino acids. Germline CDR1 reads LNHNV; CDR2 reads YYDKDF (reference sequence). CDR3 in amino acids: CATSRAGQGVKALHF. The CDR3 region has the DNA TGTGCCACCAGCAGAGCCGGACAGGGGGTCAAGGCCCTCCACTTT.

V usage is TRBV7-3 and J usage is TRBJ2-3; 14 bases fit TRBD2. CDR1 is SGHTA, CDR2 FQGTGA, per germline. The length of the CDR3 is 16 residues. Trimming cost V 4 bases and J 4 bases; bases outside gene matches: 4. This chain's CDR3 is CASSSGTSGSADTQYF. The CDR3 DNA reads TGTGCCAGCAGCTCTGGGACTAGCGGGAGCGCAGATACGCAGTATTTT.

The rearrangement uses TRBV10-3 and TRBJ2-5; 8 bases match TRBD2. V gave up 3 bases and J gave up 3 bases; unmatched junction bases: 0. The CDR3 totals 13 residues. Germline CDR1 reads ENHRY; CDR2 reads SYGVKD. Written as DNA, the CDR3 is TGTGCCATCAGTGAAGCGGGGGAAGAGACCCAGTACTTC. Amino acids: CAISEAGEETQYF.

In this sample, this clone turned up a few times. This CDR3 is also generated by other DNA sequences in the sample. This chain connects TRBV6-5 to TRBJ1-1, with D unclear. V was cut by 2 bases and J by 1 base, with 5 bases left in between. The length of the CDR3 is 13 residues. The germline V gene encodes CDR1 MNHEY and CDR2 SVGAGI. As DNA, the CDR3 is TGTGCCAGCAGTTACCGGGGGAACACTGAAGCTTTCTTT. Protein sequence: CASSYRGNTEAFF.

J is TRBJ2-1 and V is TRBV9, with 14 bases fitting TRBD2. Germline trimming cut 0 bases from V and 1 base from J; bases unmatched to any gene: 6. The CDR3 spans 19 residues. The germline gives CDR1 SGDLS, CDR2 YYNGEE. The DNA for the CDR3 is TGTGCCAGCAGCGTAGGGGCCGGGACTAGCGGGAGTTCCTACAATGAGCAGTTCTTC. Amino acids: CASSVGAGTSGSSYNEQFF.